This T cell receptor (beta chain) appears in the sequencing data of a study of PD-1 blockade in mismatch repair-deficient tumors. This table comes from immunoSEQ multiplex PCR, and its TCRdb copy is limited to in-frame clones, with some not included. The sample holds 100,000 to 150,000 clones; 86% are singletons and the top ten take less than 15%. This CDR3 is built from 16 residues. V dropped 1 base and J dropped 2; count of bases not matched to a gene: 8. Per germline, CDR1 LNHDA and CDR2 SQIVND (reference sequence). This material consisted of peripheral blood, taken 44 weeks after starting pembrolizumab. The chain carries TRBV19 and TRBJ2-7; 7 bases fit TRBD1. The source is an adult with mismatch repair-deficient cancer. The CDR3 reads CASSIGGQVGTYEQYF. The CDR3 coding sequence is TGTGCCAGTAGTATAGGAGGACAGGTCGGAACCTACGAGCAGTACTTC.